A single sample is the source of the 30 T cell receptor beta chains below, sequenced in a study of neurological immune-mediated disorders. Using its own MiXCR run on the 5' RACE reads, TCRdb lists one record per CDR3 protein. The profile shows tens of thousands of distinct CDR3 sequences, about 3.4% of them singletons. Sequenced material: PBMCs. Receptor source: a man aged 35 to 55 with multiple sclerosis.

Of note for this clonotype: It may be a read error: a sequence one base away is much more abundant. This rearrangement joins TRBV20-1 to TRBJ2-3; 12 nucleotides agree with TRBD1. This CDR3 has 14 amino acids. Germline V CDR1 and CDR2: DFQATT, SNEGSKA (reference sequence). V lost 6 bases and J lost 6; bases outside the gene matches: 7. CDR3 region: CSAVPGQGADTQYF. In nucleotides, the CDR3 is TGCAGTGCCGTCCCGGGACAGGGGGCGGATACGCAGTATTTT.

This clonotype was detected ten times or more. The chain has TRBV28 and TRBJ1-5; D not certain. The V end was cut by 5 bases, the J end by 1 base, with 15 bases between. The CDR3 consists of 16 residues. Germline V gives CDR1 MDHEN, CDR2 SYDVKM. The CDR3 spells CASSPLTRGSNQPQHF. The CDR3, as DNA: TGTGCCAGCAGTCCCCTGACGAGAGGAAGCAATCAGCCCCAGCATTTT.

This clonotype has at least ten counts. The CDR3 here is CASSLPGVDTQYF. CDR3 DNA sequence: TGTGCCAGCAGTCTACCGGGGGTTGATACGCAGTATTTT. V is TRBV12-3 or TRBV12-4 and J is TRBJ2-3; D might be TRBD2 (6 bases). Trimming took 5 bases from V and 6 from J, leaving 12 bases between them. The CDR3 is made up of 13 amino acids.

This clonotype was recorded many times. CDR3 sequence reads: CAISRGTGELFF. Written as DNA, the CDR3 is TGTGCCATCAGTCGGGGGACCGGGGAGCTGTTTTTT. V is TRBV10-3 and J is TRBJ2-2; weak D call: TRBD2 (6 bases). This CDR3 is 12 amino acids long. CDR1 is ENHRY and CDR2 is SYGVKD in the germline V gene. V was pared by 5 bases and J by 5 bases, with 6 bases between.

This clonotype was counted at least ten times. The V call is TRBV2, the J call TRBJ1-1, with 10 bases matching TRBD1. Looked up from germline, CDR1 is SNHLY and CDR2 is FYNNEI. There are 13 residues in the CDR3. V lost 6 bases and J lost 10; bases outside the gene matches: 8. The CDR3, as DNA: TGTGCCAGCAGCCGGGACAGGGGTAATACAGCTTTCTTT. Its protein is CASSRDRGNTAFF.

This clonotype was counted at least ten times. V gene TRBV5-1 combines with J gene TRBJ1-1, with a weak D call TRBD1 (5 bases). Germline V CDR1 and CDR2: SGHRS, YFSETQ. V dropped 5 bases and J dropped 1 base, with 9 bases sitting between them. This CDR3 comprises 13 residues. Here the CDR3 DNA reads TGCGCCAGCAGGCAACAGGAGAACACTGAAGCTTTCTTT. Amino acids: CASRQQENTEAFF. The complete variable domain, with remaining parts taken from reference TRBV5-1 and TRBJ1-1, reads KAGVTQTPRYLIKTRGQQVTLSCSPISGHRSVSWYQQTPGQGLQFLFEYFSETQRNKGNFPGRFSGRQFSNSRSEMNVSTLELGDSALYLCASRQQENTEAFFGQGTRLTVV.

Many counts were recorded for this clonotype. The chain employs TRBV25-1 and TRBJ2-5; the D gene is possibly TRBD2 (6 bases). From germline, CDR1 is MGHDK and CDR2 SYGVNS. This CDR3 contains 13 residues. V was trimmed by 2 bases and J by 13 bases, leaving 17 bases between them. Here the CDR3 reads CASSERRDGDLYF. The CDR3 bases are TGTGCCAGCAGTGAAAGGAGGGACGGGGATCTGTACTTC.

This clonotype has a count of ten or more. CDR3 nucleotide sequence: TGTGCCAGCAGCCCGAAGACAGGGGTTGGCACAGATACGCAGTATTTT. It encodes CASSPKTGVGTDTQYF. The J gene is TRBJ2-3, the V gene TRBV3-1; TRBD1 matches at 8 bases. The V gene's germline CDR1 is LGHDT and CDR2 YNNKEL (reference sequence). Trimming took 4 bases from V and 1 from J; bases not matched to a gene: 7. The CDR3 loop spans 16 amino acids.

This clonotype was observed many times. The chain combines TRBV7-2 with TRBJ2-5; D possibly uses TRBD1 or TRBD2 (5 bases each). The V end was cut by 5 bases, the J end by 4 bases, with 17 bases between. Germline V lookup: CDR1 SGHTA, CDR2 FQGNSA. There are 15 residues in the CDR3. The DNA for the CDR3 is TGTGCCAGCAGCGCTACCGGGACCCTGGGAGAGACCCAGTACTTC. It specifies CASSATGTLGETQYF.

This clonotype was seen ten or more times. The chain employs TRBV15 and TRBJ1-5; D is unresolved. Trimming removed 5 bases from V and 4 bases from J, with 9 bases in between. The CDR3 sequence is 13 residues long. Germline lookup yields CDR1 LNHNV and CDR2 YYDKDF (reference sequence). The CDR3 loop reads CATSLLANQPQHF. The CDR3 DNA reads TGTGCCACCAGCCTTCTCGCTAATCAGCCCCAGCATTTT.

This clonotype was seen at least ten times. The rearrangement joins TRBV6-2 or TRBV6-3 to TRBJ2-5; D gene uncertain. This CDR3 is 11 amino acids long. The germline CDR1 and CDR2 sequences are MNHEY and SVGEGT. V was shortened by 5 bases and J by 4 bases, with 5 bases between the two germline ends. This CDR3 reads CASSHPETQYF. The CDR3 DNA is TGTGCCAGCAGTCACCCAGAGACCCAGTACTTC.

In its sample, this clonotype was seen many times. CDR3 sequence reads: CASSADSAGGQPQHF. CDR3 DNA sequence: TGTGCCAGCAGTGCGGACAGCGCGGGGGGTCAGCCCCAGCATTTT. V gene TRBV2 combines with J gene TRBJ1-5; D may be TRBD1 (6 bases). Germline V gives CDR1 SNHLY, CDR2 FYNNEI. The CDR3 extends over 15 amino acids. Trimming left V 4 bases short and J 6 bases short, with 16 bases between.

This clonotype was observed at least ten times. The rearrangement links TRBV13 to TRBJ1-2, with 7 nucleotides matching TRBD1. The CDR3 is 15 amino acids. The J segment lost 1 base and the V segment lost 1 base, leaving 3 bases of the junction unmatched. Germline CDR1 reads PRHDT; CDR2 reads FYEKMQ (reference sequence). This chain's CDR3 is CASSLDGQDNYGYTF. The CDR3 DNA reads TGTGCCAGCAGCTTAGACGGACAGGATAACTATGGCTACACCTTC.

This clonotype has at least ten counts. The V and J genes are TRBV24-1 and TRBJ2-5; the match to TRBD1 covers 8 bases. V lost 4 bases and J lost 0; bases outside the gene matches: 6. The CDR3 totals 16 residues. CDR1 KGHDR and CDR2 SFDVKD come from the germline V gene. CDR3 region: CATSEQGTGDQETQYF. The CDR3 DNA reads TGTGCCACCAGTGAACAAGGGACAGGAGACCAAGAGACCCAGTACTTC.

This clonotype was recorded at least ten times. The chain employs TRBV30 and TRBJ1-1; tentatively, D is TRBD1 (5 bases). CDR1 and CDR2 (germline): GTSNPN, SVGIG (reference sequence). The V end was cut by 4 bases, the J end by 7 bases, with 10 bases between. CDR3 length: 11 amino acids. CDR3 sequence: CAWTRQIEAFF. For the CDR3, the DNA is TGTGCCTGGACCAGACAGATTGAAGCTTTCTTT.

With regard to this clonotype: A clone one base away is much larger, so this may be a read error. V gene TRBV5-1 combines with J gene TRBJ1-2; no clear D. This CDR3 spans 11 amino acids. Germline V lookup: CDR1 SGHRS, CDR2 YFSETQ. As DNA, the CDR3 is TGCGTCAGCAATGAAGACTATGGCTACACCTTC. Translating it yields CVSNEDYGYTF.

This clonotype was seen repeatedly, ten times or more. The chain links TRBV29-1 to TRBJ1-1, with D maybe TRBD1 (5 bases). The CDR3 extends over 14 amino acids. V dropped 6 bases and J dropped 5 bases, with 19 bases sitting between them. Germline V gives CDR1 SQVTM, CDR2 ANQGSEA. The CDR3 bases are TGCAGCGTGGAGGTTGGGGGTGTCAAGACTGAAGCTTTCTTT. Translated: CSVEVGGVKTEAFF. The entire variable domain, with the rest obtained from reference TRBV29-1 and TRBJ1-1, is as follows: SAVISQKPSRDICQRGTSLTIQCQVDSQVTMMFWYRQQPGQSLTLIATANQGSEATYESGFVIDKFPISRPNLTFSTLTVSNMSPEDSSIYLCSVEVGGVKTEAFFGQGTRLTVV.

This clonotype was found many times. V and J are TRBV20-1 and TRBJ2-1; 13 bases line up with TRBD2. This CDR3 spans 15 amino acids. Unmatched junction bases numbered 2, after V lost 4 bases and J lost 2 bases. Germline V CDR1 and CDR2: DFQATT, SNEGSKA (reference sequence). CDR3 DNA sequence: TGCAGTGCTAAAACTAGCGGGGGGGCCTACAATGAGCAGTTCTTC. This translates into CSAKTSGGAYNEQFF.

In its sample, this clonotype was seen many times. The chain employs TRBV6-2 or TRBV6-3 and TRBJ1-5; no definite D call. This CDR3 is 15 amino acids long. Germline assignment: CDR1 MNHEY and CDR2 SVGEGT. V lost 2 bases and J 0 bases, leaving 8 bases between the germline ends. This chain's CDR3 is CASSYGQYSNQPQHF. For the CDR3, the DNA is TGTGCCAGCAGTTACGGCCAGTATAGCAATCAGCCCCAGCATTTT.

This clonotype has ten or more counts. The gene calls are TRBV6-6 and TRBJ1-6; D remains ambiguous. CDR1 MNHNY and CDR2 SVGAGI come from the germline V gene (reference sequence). Deletions cut 5 bases from V and 6 bases from J, with 14 bases between. The length of the CDR3 is 15 residues. The CDR3 nucleotides are TGTGCCAGCAGTGTTAAGGAGAGCGGTAATTCACCCCTCCACTTT. This translates into CASSVKESGNSPLHF.

The CDR3 loop reads CSVTEGRDPQHF. The CDR3 DNA sequence: TGCAGCGTAACCGAGGGAAGGGACCCCCAGCATTTT. The chain is built from TRBV29-1 and TRBJ1-5, with D tentatively TRBD1 (5 bases). The V end lost 6 bases, the J end lost 10 bases, and 16 bases lay between the germline ends. CDR3 size: 12 residues. Germline V lookup: CDR1 SQVTM, CDR2 ANQGSEA.

This clonotype showed up many times. V usage is TRBV4-1 and J usage is TRBJ2-1; TRBD1 matches at 7 bases. Germline CDR1 is MGHRA and CDR2 is YSYEKL. V was pared by 2 bases and J by 4 bases, with 5 bases of the junction left unmatched. This CDR3 comprises 15 residues. CDR3 in DNA: TGCGCCAGCAGCCAACTTGGGACAGCATACAATGAGCAGTTCTTC. This sequence encodes CASSQLGTAYNEQFF.

There are many counts of this clonotype. J is TRBJ2-3 and V is TRBV20-1; D unclear. Trimming removed 3 bases from V and 4 bases from J, with 14 bases in between. Germline CDR1 and CDR2: DFQATT and SNEGSKA (reference sequence). The CDR3 consists of 14 residues. CDR3 bases: TGCAGTGCTAGGAGACCCAGATTCCCAGATACGCAGTATTTT. Its protein product is CSARRPRFPDTQYF.

A note on this clonotype: This is likely a read error, given that the CDR3 carries no conserved phenylalanine or tryptophan at its end. The chain carries TRBV7-9 and TRBJ2-1; a weak D match, TRBD2 (6 bases). With 6 bases removed from V and 5 bases from J, the gap between germline ends came to 17 bases. Germline V gene sequence: CDR1 SEHNR, CDR2 FQNEAQ (reference sequence). The CDR3 length is 15 residues. Written as DNA, the CDR3 is TGTGCCAGCAGTCCTACTAGCCCCGGGGACAATGAGCAGTTCAAC. Amino acid sequence: CASSPTSPGDNEQFN.

In this sample, this clonotype turned up many times. This chain links TRBV20-1 with TRBJ1-2; D not certain. CDR3 size: 10 residues. CDR1 and CDR2 from the germline V gene are DFQATT and SNEGSKA (reference sequence). The ends were cut back, 3 bases at V and 8 bases at J, with 7 bases in the middle. The CDR3 region has the DNA TGCAGTGCTAGTGGAGGGGGCTACACCTTC. It specifies CSASGGGYTF.

In its sample, this clonotype was seen many times. The chain employs TRBV12-3 or TRBV12-4 and TRBJ2-5, with 7 positions matching TRBD2. The CDR3 length is 15 residues. V was pared by 6 bases and J by 7 bases, with 14 bases of the junction left unmatched. The DNA for the CDR3 is TGTGCCAGCAGCCCAGGTGGAGCGGGATCCGGGACCCAGTACTTC. Its protein product is CASSPGGAGSGTQYF.

This clonotype showed up just a few times. One base away lies a much larger clone, so this may be a sequencing read error. This likely comes from a read error, as the CDR3 has no conserved phenylalanine or tryptophan at its end. The limits of the CDR3 on the DNA are not certain, so only TCRdb's listed CDR3 is given. The gene calls are TRBV21-1 and TRBJ2-1. TRBV21-1 is deemed a pseudogene. The CDR3 is 13 amino acids in total, end residues counted. CDR3 protein: CASSKGRMGRLDA.

This clonotype occurred many times. J is TRBJ2-7 and V is TRBV14, with TRBD1 identical over 9 bases. This CDR3 has 15 residues. With 4 bases clipped from V and 3 bases from J, the junction kept 7 bases outside the gene matches. Germline values: CDR1 SGHDN, CDR2 FVKESK. The CDR3, as DNA: TGTGCCAGCAGCCTCACGGGACAGGGAGGCTACGAGCAGTACTTC. Translation: CASSLTGQGGYEQYF.

This clonotype was recorded at least ten times. The chain combines TRBV20-1 with TRBJ1-6; a possible D gene is TRBD1 (5 bases). Germline V gene sequence: CDR1 DFQATT, CDR2 SNEGSKA (reference sequence). The CDR3 is made up of 16 amino acids. Between the trimmed V and J ends, which lost 0 bases and 9 bases, there was a span of 18 bases. The CDR3 DNA sequence: TGCAGTGCTAGAGATGGACACCGTGGAACGGGTTCACCCCTCCACTTT. It is translated as CSARDGHRGTGSPLHF.

This clonotype was seen more than once but under ten times. One end of the junction varies from germline; a read error may be responsible. The chain uses TRBV20-1 and TRBJ1-6, with 8 bases aligning to TRBD1. Germline V lookup: CDR1 DFQATT, CDR2 SNEGSKA (reference sequence). This CDR3 has 14 residues. The DNA for the CDR3 is TGCAGTGCTAGGCCCGGGACAGGTTGGGAAACCCTCAACTTT. Amino acids: CSARPGTGWETLNF.